The 14 T cell receptor beta chains below come from one sample, sequenced in a study of OX40 agonist ivuxolimab in advanced cancers. Clones were sequenced by immunoSEQ multiplex PCR, and TCRdb holds only the in-frame ones, with some missing. The sample includes just over 95,000 clones, nearly 90% of them seen just once. The sample here was CD4+ or CD8+ T cells sorted from blood, taken in a trial of the OX40 agonist ivuxolimab. The receptor source for this set is an adult with an advanced solid tumor such as melanoma, head and neck, liver or kidney cancer.

The chain links TRBV19 to TRBJ2-3; D unclear. Germline V lookup: CDR1 LNHDA, CDR2 SQIVND (reference sequence). The length of the CDR3 is 12 residues. The V gene lost 5 bases and the J gene lost 6 bases, with 9 bases spanning the gap. CDR3 residues: CASSSAVDTQYF. The DNA of the CDR3 is TGTGCCAGTAGTTCGGCGGTTGATACGCAGTATTTT.

This sequence joins TRBV28 and TRBJ1-5; unclear D gene. CDR1 MDHEN and CDR2 SYDVKM come from the germline V gene. The CDR3 loop spans 13 amino acids. Between the trimmed V and J ends, which lost 4 bases and 6 bases, there was a span of 10 bases. This CDR3 reads CASSSPSFQPQHF. The CDR3 nucleotides are TGTGCCAGCAGTTCCCCCTCCTTTCAGCCCCAGCATTTT.

This sequence joins TRBV5-1 and TRBJ2-3; D not certain. The germline V gene encodes CDR1 SGHRS and CDR2 YFSETQ. The V end lost 5 bases, the J end lost 7 bases, and 14 bases lay between the germline ends. The CDR3 covers 13 residues. In DNA form, the CDR3 reads TGCGCCAGCAGTTTTTGGAAATCGTATACGCAGTATTTT. This encodes CASSFWKSYTQYF.

The chain combines TRBV27 with TRBJ1-2; 7 nucleotides align to TRBD1. CDR1 and CDR2 (germline): MNHEY, SMNVEV (reference sequence). Losses at the gene ends were 0 bases for V and 5 bases for J; bases not matched to a gene: 0. The CDR3 runs to 13 residues. The CDR3 DNA reads TGTGCCAGCAGTTTATCGACAGGGTATGGCTACACCTTC. Protein: CASSLSTGYGYTF.

The chain joins TRBV30 to TRBJ2-5, with 9 positions matching TRBD1. V shed 5 bases, J shed 4 bases, and the junction held 14 bases outside the gene matches. Germline V lookup: CDR1 GTSNPN, CDR2 SVGIG (reference sequence). This CDR3 has 16 amino acids. CDR3 protein: CAWGGQQGAGGETQYF. CDR3 nucleotide sequence: TGTGCCTGGGGTGGACAACAGGGGGCGGGTGGAGAGACCCAGTACTTC.

This chain connects TRBV5-4 to TRBJ2-7, with 11 bases matching TRBD2. From germline, CDR1 is SGHNT and CDR2 YYREEE (reference sequence). CDR3 size: 15 residues. V was clipped by 2 bases and J by 4 bases; unmatched bases: 5. The CDR3 nucleotides read TGTGCCAGCAGCTTCTTCGGGACTAGCGGTTACGAGCAGTACTTC. This gives the protein CASSFFGTSGYEQYF.

The chain couples TRBV2 to TRBJ2-1, with 13 bases that match TRBD2. Trimming at V came to 8 bases and at J to 10 bases, leaving 5 bases not matched to a gene. Germline loops: CDR1 SNHLY, CDR2 FYNNEI. The CDR3 loop spans 13 amino acids. The CDR3 sequence is CASAGLAGWEQFF. CDR3 DNA sequence: TGTGCCAGCGCGGGACTAGCGGGGTGGGAGCAGTTCTTC.

V gene TRBV27 combines with J gene TRBJ1-5; TRBD1 matches at 10 bases. V shed 3 bases and J 4 bases; nucleotides not matched to a gene: 3. CDR1 and CDR2 from the germline V gene are MNHEY and SMNVEV (reference sequence). The CDR3 length is 15 residues. As DNA, the CDR3 is TGTGCCAGCAGTTTGGGACAGGGGAGGAATCAGCCCCAGCATTTT. Translating gives CASSLGQGRNQPQHF.

The chain has TRBV15 and TRBJ2-1; 7 nucleotides align to TRBD2. CDR1 LNHNV and CDR2 YYDKDF come from the germline V gene (reference sequence). V was clipped by 3 bases and J by 6 bases; unmatched bases: 8. The CDR3 is 15 amino acids. The CDR3 DNA reads TGTGCCACCAGCAGTTTGGGGGGGAGAATCAATGAGCAGTTCTTC. Encoded protein: CATSSLGGRINEQFF.

The V call is TRBV19, the J call TRBJ2-1, with 9 bases aligning to TRBD2. V shed 4 bases and J 8 bases; nucleotides not matched to a gene: 12. The CDR3 has 16 amino acids. CDR1 and CDR2 (germline): LNHDA, SQIVND (reference sequence). DNA of the CDR3: TGTGCCAGTAGTAGACGGGCGGGGGGGCTCGCGGATGAGCAGTTCTTC. This gives the protein CASSRRAGGLADEQFF. The full variable domain, with the rest looked up from reference TRBV19 and TRBJ2-1, is DGGITQSPKYLFRKEGQNVTLSCEQNLNHDAMYWYRQDPGQGLRLIYYSQIVNDFQKGDIAEGYSVSREKKESFPLTVTSAQKNPTAFYLCASSRRAGGLADEQFFGPGTRLTVL.

V is TRBV10-1 and J is TRBJ1-5; TRBD1 matches at 7 bases. Per germline, CDR1 WNHNN and CDR2 SYGVQD (reference sequence). V was pared by 6 bases and J by 5 bases, with 4 bases of the junction left unmatched. This CDR3 contains 13 residues. The DNA for the CDR3 is TGCGCCAGCAGCCAGGGGGTAGATCAGCCCCAGCATTTT. Protein product: CASSQGVDQPQHF.

This clone was observed a few times. CDR3 in DNA: TGTGCCAGCTCACCTAACTATAGCAATCAGCCCCAGCATTTT. This translates into CASSPNYSNQPQHF. This rearrangement joins TRBV18 to TRBJ1-5; D unresolved. Looked up from germline, CDR1 is KGHSH and CDR2 is LQKENI. CDR3 length: 14 residues. Trimming pared 3 bases from V and 0 bases from J, leaving 6 bases between.

The V gene is TRBV7-8, the J gene TRBJ1-2, with 8 bases identical to TRBD1. V shed 4 bases, J shed 4 bases, and the junction held 2 bases outside the gene matches. Per the germline V gene, CDR1 is SGHVS and CDR2 is FQNEAQ. CDR3 length: 13 amino acids. CDR3 sequence: CASSSGGSYGYTF. The CDR3 nucleotides read TGTGCCAGCAGCTCAGGGGGCAGCTATGGCTACACCTTC.

The genes are TRBV7-2 and TRBJ2-1; D not certain. Trimming removed 1 base from V and 4 bases from J, with 5 bases in between. CDR3 length equals 13 residues. In germline, CDR1 is SGHTA, CDR2 FQGNSA. The CDR3 protein is CASSLGIYNEQFF. CDR3 in DNA: TGTGCCAGCAGCTTAGGGATTTACAATGAGCAGTTCTTC.